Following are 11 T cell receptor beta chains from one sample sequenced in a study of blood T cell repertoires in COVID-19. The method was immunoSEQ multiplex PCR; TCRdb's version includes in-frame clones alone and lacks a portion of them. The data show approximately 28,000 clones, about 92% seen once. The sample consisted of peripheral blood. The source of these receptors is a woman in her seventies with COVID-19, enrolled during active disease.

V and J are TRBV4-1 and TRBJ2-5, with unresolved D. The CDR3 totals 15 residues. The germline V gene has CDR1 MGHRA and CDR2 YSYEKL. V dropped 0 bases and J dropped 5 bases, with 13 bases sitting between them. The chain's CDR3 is CASSQDPQAYETQYF. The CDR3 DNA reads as TGCGCCAGCAGCCAAGATCCCCAAGCGTACGAGACCCAGTACTTC.

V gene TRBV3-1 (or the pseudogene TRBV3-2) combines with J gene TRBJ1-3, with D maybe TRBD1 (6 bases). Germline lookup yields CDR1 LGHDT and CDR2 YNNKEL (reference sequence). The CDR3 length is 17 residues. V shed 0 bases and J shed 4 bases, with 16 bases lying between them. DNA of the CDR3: TGTGCCAGCAGCCAAGATCCAGGGGCCTTTTCGGGAAACACCATATATTTT. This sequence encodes CASSQDPGAFSGNTIYF.

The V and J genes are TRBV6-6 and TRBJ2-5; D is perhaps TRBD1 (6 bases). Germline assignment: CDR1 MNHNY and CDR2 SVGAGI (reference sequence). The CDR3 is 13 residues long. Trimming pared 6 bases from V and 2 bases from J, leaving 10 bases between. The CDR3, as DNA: TGTGCCAGCAGCCGCGGACAGCAAGAGACCCAGTACTTC. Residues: CASSRGQQETQYF.

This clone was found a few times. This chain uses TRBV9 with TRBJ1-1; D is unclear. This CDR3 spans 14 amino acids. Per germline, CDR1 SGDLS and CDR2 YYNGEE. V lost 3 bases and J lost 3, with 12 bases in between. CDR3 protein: CASSAGSGDTEAFF. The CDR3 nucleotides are TGTGCCAGCAGCGCCGGGTCCGGGGACACTGAAGCTTTCTTT.

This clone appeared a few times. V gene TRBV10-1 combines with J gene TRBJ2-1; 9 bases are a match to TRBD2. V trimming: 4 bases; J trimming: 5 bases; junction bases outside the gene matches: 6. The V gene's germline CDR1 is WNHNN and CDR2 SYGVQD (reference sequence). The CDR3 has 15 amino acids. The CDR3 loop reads CASSATTSGHNEQFF. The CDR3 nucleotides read TGCGCCAGCAGTGCGACGACTAGCGGTCACAATGAGCAGTTCTTC.

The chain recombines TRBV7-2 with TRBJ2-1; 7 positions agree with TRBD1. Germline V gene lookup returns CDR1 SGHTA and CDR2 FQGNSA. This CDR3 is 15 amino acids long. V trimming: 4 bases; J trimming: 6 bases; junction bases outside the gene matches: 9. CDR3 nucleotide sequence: TGTGCCAGCAGCTCTCAAGACTCAGGGGGCAATGAGCAGTTCTTC. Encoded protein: CASSSQDSGGNEQFF.

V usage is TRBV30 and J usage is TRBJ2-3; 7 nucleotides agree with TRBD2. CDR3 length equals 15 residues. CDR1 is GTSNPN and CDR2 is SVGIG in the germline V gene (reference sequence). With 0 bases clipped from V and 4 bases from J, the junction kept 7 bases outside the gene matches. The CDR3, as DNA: TGTGCCTGGAGTGTACACCGCGGGAGTGCAGATACGCAGTATTTT. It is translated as CAWSVHRGSADTQYF.

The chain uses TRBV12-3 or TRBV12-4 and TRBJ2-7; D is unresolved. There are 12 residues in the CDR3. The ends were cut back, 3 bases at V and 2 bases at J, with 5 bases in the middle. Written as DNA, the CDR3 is TGTGCCAGCAGTTTGGGCGCCTACGAGCAGTACTTC. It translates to CASSLGAYEQYF.

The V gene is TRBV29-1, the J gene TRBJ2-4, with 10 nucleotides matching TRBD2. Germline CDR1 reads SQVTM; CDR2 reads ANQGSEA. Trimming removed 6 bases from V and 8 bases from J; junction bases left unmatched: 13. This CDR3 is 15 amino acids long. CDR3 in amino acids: CSVIAGGLTGDIQYF. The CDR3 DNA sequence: TGCAGCGTAATAGCGGGAGGCCTTACCGGAGACATTCAGTACTTC.

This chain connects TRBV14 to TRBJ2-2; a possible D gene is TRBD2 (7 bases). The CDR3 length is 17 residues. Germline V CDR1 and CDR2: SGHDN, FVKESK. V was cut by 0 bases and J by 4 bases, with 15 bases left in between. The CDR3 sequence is CASSQDLRGASTGELFF. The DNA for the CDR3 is TGTGCCAGCAGCCAAGATCTCCGGGGGGCGAGCACCGGGGAGCTGTTTTTT. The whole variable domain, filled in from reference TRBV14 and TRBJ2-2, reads EAGVTQFPSHSVIEKGQTVTLRCDPISGHDNLYWYRRVMGKEIKFLLHFVKESKQDESGMPNNRFLAERTGGTYSTLKVQPAELEDSGVYFCASSQDLRGASTGELFFGEGSRLTVL.

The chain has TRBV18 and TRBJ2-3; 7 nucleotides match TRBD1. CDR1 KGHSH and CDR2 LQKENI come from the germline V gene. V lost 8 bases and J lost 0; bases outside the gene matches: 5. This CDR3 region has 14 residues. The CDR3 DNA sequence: TGTGCCAGCCGAGGGACAGTTAGCACAGATACGCAGTATTTT. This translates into CASRGTVSTDTQYF.